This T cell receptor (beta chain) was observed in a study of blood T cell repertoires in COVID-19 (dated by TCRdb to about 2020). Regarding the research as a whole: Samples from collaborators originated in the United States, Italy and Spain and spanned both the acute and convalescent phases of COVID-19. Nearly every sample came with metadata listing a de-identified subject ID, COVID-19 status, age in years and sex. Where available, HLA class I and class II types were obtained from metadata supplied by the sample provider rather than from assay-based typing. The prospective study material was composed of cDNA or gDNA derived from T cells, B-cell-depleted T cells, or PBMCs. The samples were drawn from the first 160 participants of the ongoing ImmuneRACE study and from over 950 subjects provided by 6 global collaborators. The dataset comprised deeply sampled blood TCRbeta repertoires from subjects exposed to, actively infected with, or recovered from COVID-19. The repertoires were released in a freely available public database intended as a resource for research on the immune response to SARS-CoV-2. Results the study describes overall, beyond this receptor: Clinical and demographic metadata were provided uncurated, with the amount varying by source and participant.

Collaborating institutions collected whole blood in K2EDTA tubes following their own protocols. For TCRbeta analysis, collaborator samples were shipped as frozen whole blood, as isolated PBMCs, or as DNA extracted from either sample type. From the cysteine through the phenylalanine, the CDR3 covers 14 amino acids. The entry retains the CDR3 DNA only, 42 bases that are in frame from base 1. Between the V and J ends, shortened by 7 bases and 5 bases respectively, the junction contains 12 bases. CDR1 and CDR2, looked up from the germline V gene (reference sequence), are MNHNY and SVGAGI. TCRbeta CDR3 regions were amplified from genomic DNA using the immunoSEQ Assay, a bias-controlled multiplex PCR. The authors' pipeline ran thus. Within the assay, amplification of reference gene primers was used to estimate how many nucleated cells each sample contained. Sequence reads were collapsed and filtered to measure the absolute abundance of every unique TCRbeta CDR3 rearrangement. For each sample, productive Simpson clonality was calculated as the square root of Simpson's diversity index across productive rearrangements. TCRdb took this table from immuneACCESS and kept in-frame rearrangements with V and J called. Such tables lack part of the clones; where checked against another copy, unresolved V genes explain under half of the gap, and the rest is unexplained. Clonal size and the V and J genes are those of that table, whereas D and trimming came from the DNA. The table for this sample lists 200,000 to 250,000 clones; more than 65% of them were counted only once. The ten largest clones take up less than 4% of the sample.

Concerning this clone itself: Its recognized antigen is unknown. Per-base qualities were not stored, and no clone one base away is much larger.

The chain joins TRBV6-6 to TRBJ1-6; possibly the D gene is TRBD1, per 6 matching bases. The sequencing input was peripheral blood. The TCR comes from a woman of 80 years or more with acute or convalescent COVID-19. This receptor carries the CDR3 CASKPQGNNSPLHF. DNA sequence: TGTGCCAGCAAGCCGCAGGGGAATAATTCACCCCTCCACTTT.